This T cell receptor beta chain was documented in a study of shared clonotypes between healthy human individuals. Study-level points and caveats: Unshared clonotypes carried lower generation probabilities than those common to all four donors. On the whole, naive subsets had larger estimated richness than memory subsets had.

This clone has a single count. Antigen unknown. Here immunoSEQ multiplex PCR was the method, and the copy in TCRdb shows in-frame clones only, minus some. The sample includes about a million clones, about 77% seen only once; the top ten take about 1.5%. The germline gives CDR1 SNHLY, CDR2 FYNNEI. The CDR3 runs to 13 residues. The V gene lost 7 bases and the J gene lost 3 bases, with 10 bases spanning the gap. The chain recombines TRBV2 with TRBJ1-3; D ambiguous. The sequenced sample was memory CD4+ T cells sorted from blood. Regarding subset: CD45RA-negative fraction. The receptor was isolated from a man aged 18 to 30 in good health. For the CDR3, the DNA is TGTGCCAGCATGCTGTGGATTGGAAACACCATATATTTT. Translation gives CASMLWIGNTIYF.